The 14 T cell receptor beta chains given below trace back to one sample, sequenced in a study of blood T cell repertoires in COVID-19. This table comes from immunoSEQ multiplex PCR, and its TCRdb copy is limited to in-frame clones, with some not included. The table lists 150,000 to 200,000 clones, roughly 85% of them singletons. Sequenced input: peripheral blood. The receptor source for this set is a man aged 60 to 69 with active or convalescent COVID-19.

The chain is built from TRBV3-1 (or the pseudogene TRBV3-2) and TRBJ2-7; D gene ambiguous. V was clipped by 2 bases and J by 3 bases, with 5 bases between them. Germline CDR1 is LGHDT and CDR2 is YNNKEL (reference sequence). This CDR3 has 12 residues. The CDR3 DNA is TGTGCCAGCAGCCAACCTAACTACGAGCAGTACTTC. Protein product: CASSQPNYEQYF.

This clone is a singleton in its sample. The chain joins TRBV2 to TRBJ1-5; tentative D call: TRBD1 (5 bases). The CDR3 is made up of 16 amino acids. Deletions cut 2 bases from V and 2 bases from J, with 13 bases between. Germline lookup yields CDR1 SNHLY and CDR2 FYNNEI. The CDR3 DNA reads TGTGCCAGCAGTGAACCCCGCGGCAGGGGCAATCAGCCCCAGCATTTT. Amino acids: CASSEPRGRGNQPQHF.

This clone was found a few times. The chain recombines TRBV19 with TRBJ1-5, with D possibly matching TRBD1 (6 bases). The V gene lost 4 bases and the J gene lost 9 bases, with 16 bases spanning the gap. The CDR3 length is 14 residues. The germline V gene has CDR1 LNHDA and CDR2 SQIVND (reference sequence). The CDR3 sequence: CASSTNRVGSPQHF. CDR3 DNA sequence: TGTGCCAGTAGTACAAACAGGGTTGGTTCGCCCCAGCATTTT. Full variable domain (remainder filled in from reference TRBV19 and TRBJ1-5): DGGITQSPKYLFRKEGQNVTLSCEQNLNHDAMYWYRQDPGQGLRLIYYSQIVNDFQKGDIAEGYSVSREKKESFPLTVTSAQKNPTAFYLCASSTNRVGSPQHFGDGTRLSIL.

This chain joins TRBV4-1 and TRBJ2-3; a weak D match, TRBD1 (5 bases). Trimming left V 1 base short and J 0 bases short, with 17 bases between. Germline V gene lookup returns CDR1 MGHRA and CDR2 YSYEKL. This CDR3 is built from 18 residues. The CDR3: CASSQGVPVAGSTDTQYF. In DNA, the CDR3 is TGCGCCAGCAGCCAAGGGGTGCCCGTGGCAGGGAGCACAGATACGCAGTATTTT.

The chain combines TRBV5-5 with TRBJ2-5, with D uncertain. Between the trimmed V and J ends, which lost 0 bases and 1 base, there was a span of 13 bases. In germline, CDR1 is SGHKS, CDR2 YYEKEE (reference sequence). CDR3 length: 16 residues. The CDR3 loop is CASSLAAAVPQETQYF. Written as DNA, the CDR3 is TGTGCCAGCAGCTTGGCGGCCGCGGTTCCCCAAGAGACCCAGTACTTC.

The chain is built from TRBV19 and TRBJ2-3; TRBD1 aligns across 10 bases. The CDR3 runs 16 residues. With 8 bases clipped from V and 0 bases from J, the junction kept 8 bases outside the gene matches. Germline V gene lookup returns CDR1 LNHDA and CDR2 SQIVND (reference sequence). In nucleotides, the CDR3 is TGTGCCAGTGCCGGGACAGGGGTGAGGAGCACAGATACGCAGTATTTT. Translation gives CASAGTGVRSTDTQYF.

CDR3 amino acids: CASSQDPQGDNYGYTF. CDR3 bases: TGCGCCAGCAGCCAAGATCCGCAGGGGGATAACTATGGCTACACCTTC. The genes are TRBV4-1 and TRBJ1-2, with 7 positions matching TRBD1. The CDR3 has 16 residues. Per germline, CDR1 MGHRA and CDR2 YSYEKL. V trimming: 0 bases; J trimming: 1 base; junction bases outside the gene matches: 5.

This chain joins TRBV3-1 (or the pseudogene TRBV3-2) and TRBJ2-1, with 7 nucleotides matching TRBD1. CDR1 is LGHDT and CDR2 is YNNKEL in the germline V gene (reference sequence). Trimming cost V 3 bases and J 7 bases; bases outside gene matches: 6. The CDR3 has 14 amino acids. The CDR3 DNA reads TGTGCCAGCAGCCATGGGACAGCGGCTAATGAGCAGTTCTTC. This sequence encodes CASSHGTAANEQFF.

The chain employs TRBV11-2 and TRBJ2-1; 7 bases match TRBD1. The CDR3 extends over 16 amino acids. Per the germline V gene, CDR1 is SGHAT and CDR2 is FQNNGV. The V and J ends lost 5 bases and 0 bases, in that order; junction bases with no gene match: 7. The CDR3 region has the DNA TGTGCCAGCAGCCCGATAGGGGGCAGCTCCTACAATGAGCAGTTCTTC. Protein: CASSPIGGSSYNEQFF.

V usage is TRBV19 and J usage is TRBJ1-6; 7 nucleotides match TRBD1. The junction had 4 bases not matched to a gene; V was cut back by 4 bases and J by 1 base. This CDR3 is 16 amino acids long. Germline V gene lookup returns CDR1 LNHDA and CDR2 SQIVND (reference sequence). For the CDR3, the DNA is TGTGCCAGTAGTACTTCGGACAGGTCCTATAATTCACCCCTCCACTTT. Translation: CASSTSDRSYNSPLHF. The full variable domain, completed using reference TRBV19 and TRBJ1-6, is DGGITQSPKYLFRKEGQNVTLSCEQNLNHDAMYWYRQDPGQGLRLIYYSQIVNDFQKGDIAEGYSVSREKKESFPLTVTSAQKNPTAFYLCASSTSDRSYNSPLHFGNGTRLTVT.

This chain links TRBV11-2 with TRBJ2-3; 8 bases fit TRBD2. V lost 4 bases, J lost 3 bases, and 3 bases stayed unmatched. CDR1 SGHAT and CDR2 FQNNGV come from the germline V gene. There are 14 residues in the CDR3. CDR3 loop: CASSSGGGTDTQYF. CDR3 nucleotide sequence: TGTGCCAGCAGCTCGGGGGGGGGAACAGATACGCAGTATTTT.

The chain recombines TRBV29-1 with TRBJ2-3; tentative D call: TRBD2 (5 bases). The CDR3 contains 13 residues. Trimming removed 3 bases at V and 2 bases at J, with 9 bases between. Germline V CDR1 and CDR2: SQVTM, ANQGSEA. The CDR3 is CSVERATTDTQYF. Written as DNA, the CDR3 is TGCAGCGTTGAGCGGGCCACCACAGATACGCAGTATTTT.

This clone was seen only a few times. The chain uses TRBV7-2 and TRBJ1-1, with D perhaps TRBD1 (5 bases). Per the germline V gene, CDR1 is SGHTA and CDR2 is FQGNSA. This CDR3 spans 15 amino acids. V was clipped by 2 bases and J by 4 bases, with 14 bases between them. CDR3 sequence reads: CASSLFGGDLTEAFF. CDR3 nucleotide sequence: TGTGCCAGCAGCTTATTCGGGGGGGATCTCACTGAAGCTTTCTTT.

The chain joins TRBV7-6 to TRBJ2-1, with TRBD1 identical over 7 bases. V shed 7 bases and J 3 bases; nucleotides not matched to a gene: 9. CDR1 and CDR2 from the germline V gene are SGHVS and FNYEAQ. This CDR3 spans 15 amino acids. The CDR3 nucleotides are TGTGCCAGCACCGCGACAGGGAAAGGCTACAATGAGCAGTTCTTC. Amino acid sequence: CASTATGKGYNEQFF.